These 30 T cell receptor beta chains were sequenced from one sample in a study of shared clonotypes between healthy human individuals. Some clones are missing from TCRdb's copy, which holds only in-frame ones; the method was immunoSEQ multiplex PCR. The sample has roughly 1 million clones, roughly 80% seen once. What was sequenced was memory CD4+ T cells sorted from blood. The subset is: CD45RA-negative fraction. The receptor source for this set is a man between 18 and 35 years old in good health.

The chain couples TRBV5-1 to TRBJ1-1; D ambiguous. The germline V and J ends were trimmed by 4 bases and 1 base, with 14 bases remaining between them. CDR3 length: 15 amino acids. Germline CDR1 and CDR2: SGHRS and YFSETQ. CDR3 amino acids: CASSLDVQKNTEAFF. CDR3 coding DNA: TGCGCCAGCAGCCTGGACGTCCAAAAGAACACTGAAGCTTTCTTT.

The chain has TRBV28 and TRBJ1-6; D remains ambiguous. CDR1 MDHEN and CDR2 SYDVKM come from the germline V gene. The CDR3 has 12 residues. Trimming pared 6 bases from V and 18 bases from J, leaving 18 bases between. In DNA, the CDR3 is TGTGCCAGCAGGGGGAGCGGGTCTCTCGACCACTTT. This gives the protein CASRGSGSLDHF.

The rearrangement uses TRBV28 and TRBJ2-7, with D possibly TRBD2 on 6 matching bases. This CDR3 region has 14 residues. Germline CDR1 is MDHEN and CDR2 is SYDVKM. V was cut by 6 bases and J by 6 bases, with 18 bases left in between. This CDR3 reads CASRLLGGTVEQYF. CDR3 coding DNA: TGTGCCAGCAGGCTCTTGGGCGGGACCGTCGAGCAGTACTTC.

This chain links TRBV5-1 with TRBJ2-1; tentatively, D is TRBD1 (6 bases). V was cut by 2 bases and J by 9 bases, with 9 bases left in between. From germline, CDR1 is SGHRS and CDR2 YFSETQ. This CDR3 spans 12 amino acids. This CDR3 reads CASSLQGSEQFF. In DNA form, the CDR3 reads TGCGCCAGCAGCTTACAGGGTTCTGAGCAGTTCTTC.

V is TRBV6-5 and J is TRBJ1-2; 11 nucleotides line up with TRBD1. The CDR3 length is 15 residues. Per germline, CDR1 MNHEY and CDR2 SVGAGI. J lost 6 bases, V lost 6 bases, and 9 bases had no gene match. CDR3 in amino acids: CASSPGQGVLDGYTF. The CDR3 region has the DNA TGTGCCAGCAGCCCGGGACAGGGGGTTCTCGATGGCTACACCTTC.

This clone was recorded only once. This rearrangement joins TRBV21-1 to TRBJ2-2; the D call in the table, TRBD2, was not verified against the DNA. TRBV21-1 is termed a pseudogene. The CDR3 consists of 17 residues. CDR3 loop: CASRENCPSVSTGELFF. CDR3 DNA sequence: TGTGCCAGCAGGGAAAATTGTCCTAGCGTTAGCACCGGGGAGCTGTTTTTT.

The CDR3 region is CASSPNRGRGEQYF. The CDR3 DNA follows: TGTGCCAGCAGCCCTAACAGGGGGCGCGGCGAGCAGTACTTC. V and J are TRBV7-2 and TRBJ2-7; the match to TRBD1 covers 9 bases. This CDR3 has 14 amino acids. The V and J ends lost 5 bases and 6 bases, in that order; junction bases with no gene match: 8. Germline V lookup: CDR1 SGHTA, CDR2 FQGNSA.

The chain has TRBV9 and TRBJ2-1; 10 bases agree with TRBD2. The CDR3 length is 16 residues. J was trimmed by 1 base and V by 4 bases; bases with no gene match: 5. Germline lookup yields CDR1 SGDLS and CDR2 YYNGEE. The CDR3 nucleotides read TGTGCCAGCAGCCCAACAGCGGGAGGGTCCTACAATGAGCAGTTCTTC. Translating it yields CASSPTAGGSYNEQFF.

The chain combines TRBV10-3 with TRBJ2-1; 8 positions agree with TRBD2. J was trimmed by 4 bases and V by 7 bases; bases with no gene match: 3. The CDR3 loop spans 13 amino acids. Looked up from germline, CDR1 is ENHRY and CDR2 is SYGVKD. CDR3 coding DNA: TGTGCCATCACAGCGGGGGTTTACAATGAGCAGTTCTTC. It specifies CAITAGVYNEQFF.

For this clone: Other nucleotide sequences in the sample specify the same CDR3. The genes are TRBV29-1 and TRBJ2-2; D gene unclear. CDR1 SQVTM and CDR2 ANQGSEA come from the germline V gene. V lost 4 bases and J 2 bases, leaving 5 bases between the germline ends. The CDR3 consists of 12 residues. The CDR3 bases are TGCAGCGTTGGACGAAACACCGGGGAGCTGTTTTTT. As protein: CSVGRNTGELFF.

The rearrangement joins TRBV11-2 to TRBJ1-2; D gene unclear. In germline, CDR1 is SGHAT, CDR2 FQNNGV. CDR3 size: 14 residues. Trimming cost V 5 bases and J 5 bases, with 15 bases left between them. CDR3 amino acids: CASSHGSDFYGYTF. CDR3 DNA: TGTGCCAGCAGCCACGGATCGGACTTTTATGGCTACACCTTC.

V usage is TRBV28 and J usage is TRBJ1-3, with 7 nucleotides matching TRBD1. Germline CDR1 is MDHEN and CDR2 is SYDVKM. This CDR3 spans 16 amino acids. Trimming at V came to 6 bases and at J to 1 base, leaving 9 bases not matched to a gene. The CDR3 protein is CASREGGAKSGNTIYF. The CDR3 DNA reads as TGTGCCAGCAGGGAAGGGGGCGCGAAATCTGGAAACACCATATATTTT.

This rearrangement joins TRBV5-1 to TRBJ2-6; no reliable D call. The CDR3 spans 15 residues. Per the germline V gene, CDR1 is SGHRS and CDR2 is YFSETQ. Deletions cut 4 bases from V and 0 bases from J, with 8 bases between. As DNA, the CDR3 is TGCGCCAGCAGCGACGCAAGCTCTGGGGCCAACGTCCTGACTTTC. Its translation: CASSDASSGANVLTF.

This clone appeared a single time. This chain links TRBV7-2 with TRBJ1-3; D ambiguous. Germline assignment: CDR1 SGHTA and CDR2 FQGNSA. The CDR3 extends over 13 amino acids. V gave up 2 bases and J gave up 4 bases, with 6 bases separating them. CDR3 loop: CASSLWQGNTIYF. Written as DNA, the CDR3 is TGTGCCAGCAGCTTATGGCAGGGAAACACCATATATTTT.

The chain couples TRBV30 to TRBJ1-5, with D perhaps matching TRBD1 (5 bases). Trimming pared 3 bases from V and 2 bases from J, leaving 14 bases between. Germline values: CDR1 GTSNPN, CDR2 SVGIG (reference sequence). The CDR3 extends over 15 amino acids. The CDR3 is CAWRGHGGGNQPQHF. CDR3 in DNA: TGTGCCTGGAGGGGCCACGGGGGGGGCAATCAGCCCCAGCATTTT. Together with reference TRBV30 and TRBJ1-5, the CDR3 gives the full variable domain: SQTIHQWPATLVQPVGSPLSLECTVEGTSNPNLYWYRQAAGRGLQLLFYSVGIGQISSEVPQNLSASRPQDRQFILSSKKLLLSDSGFYLCAWRGHGGGNQPQHFGDGTRLSIL.

The chain joins TRBV6-5 to TRBJ2-5; 8 bases fit TRBD1. The CDR3 extends over 12 amino acids. Germline lookup yields CDR1 MNHEY and CDR2 SVGAGI. V lost 6 bases to trimming and J lost 7 bases; unmatched junction nucleotides: 4. The CDR3 sequence: CASRRTGGTQYF. The DNA for the CDR3 is TGTGCCAGCAGACGCACAGGGGGGACCCAGTACTTC.

The rearrangement joins TRBV19 to TRBJ1-2; D is unresolved. Germline V gives CDR1 LNHDA, CDR2 SQIVND (reference sequence). V was clipped by 9 bases and J by 1 base, with 9 bases between them. This CDR3 has 12 residues. CDR3 nucleotide sequence: TGTGCCAGCTTTCACCTTAACTATGGCTACACCTTC. Protein product: CASFHLNYGYTF. The whole variable domain, remainder taken from reference TRBV19 and TRBJ1-2, is DGGITQSPKYLFRKEGQNVTLSCEQNLNHDAMYWYRQDPGQGLRLIYYSQIVNDFQKGDIAEGYSVSREKKESFPLTVTSAQKNPTAFYLCASFHLNYGYTFGSGTRLTVV.

The rearrangement uses TRBV7-6 and TRBJ2-3; D remains ambiguous. Germline V CDR1 and CDR2: SGHVS, FNYEAQ. Trimming pared 1 base from V and 2 bases from J, leaving 10 bases between. This CDR3 is built from 15 residues. The CDR3 coding sequence is TGTGCCAGCAGCTTAGATGCTAGGCCCACAGATACGCAGTATTTT. Amino acids: CASSLDARPTDTQYF.

V gene TRBV28 combines with J gene TRBJ1-6; TRBD1 is a possible D gene (5 bases). Trimming took off 3 bases at V and 9 bases at J, with 6 bases between the two ends. CDR1 and CDR2 from the germline V gene are MDHEN and SYDVKM. The CDR3 contains 12 residues. Here the CDR3 reads CASSFRGSPLHF. The CDR3 DNA follows: TGTGCCAGCAGTTTTAGGGGTTCACCCCTCCACTTT.

The gene calls are TRBV9 and TRBJ2-7; 8 nucleotides line up with TRBD1. Germline CDR1 is SGDLS and CDR2 is YYNGEE. J gave up 0 bases and V 3 bases, and 5 bases lay outside the gene matches. The CDR3 totals 15 residues. For the CDR3, the DNA is TGTGCCAGCAGCGCAGGGACAGGTGTCTCCTACGAGCAGTACTTC. Translating gives CASSAGTGVSYEQYF.

The V gene is TRBV5-8, the J gene TRBJ1-5; D is unclear. Germline V lookup: CDR1 SGHTS, CDR2 YDEGEE. The V end lost 2 bases, the J end lost 7 bases, and 7 bases lay between the germline ends. The CDR3 consists of 12 residues. The CDR3 DNA sequence: TGTGCCAGCAGCTTTTCGTGGCAGCCCCAGCATTTT. It specifies CASSFSWQPQHF. Looking up the rest from reference TRBV5-8 and TRBJ1-5 gives the full variable domain: EAGVTQSPTHLIKTRGQQATLRCSPISGHTSVYWYQQALGLGLQFLLWYDEGEERNRGNFPPRFSGRQFPNYSSELNVNALELEDSALYLCASSFSWQPQHFGDGTRLSIL.

The count of this clone is one. J is TRBJ2-1 and V is TRBV11-2, with 14 bases that match TRBD2. Germline-derived CDR1 and CDR2 are SGHAT and FQNNGV. J gave up 8 bases and V 5 bases, and 5 bases lay outside the gene matches. The CDR3 extends over 15 amino acids. In nucleotides, the CDR3 is TGTGCCAGCAGCCTCGGGACTAGCGGGAGTTATGAGCAGTTCTTC. Its translation is CASSLGTSGSYEQFF.

The chain has TRBV28 and TRBJ1-1; D unclear. CDR1 is MDHEN and CDR2 is SYDVKM in the germline V gene. The CDR3 loop spans 15 amino acids. V was pared by 5 bases and J by 5 bases, with 18 bases between. In DNA, the CDR3 is TGTGCCAGCAGTCCAGCAAGGACGGCGGGTACTGAAGCTTTCTTT. This sequence encodes CASSPARTAGTEAFF.

V and J are TRBV13 and TRBJ1-1; possibly TRBD1 for D (5 bases). Trimming took off 0 bases at V and 1 base at J, with 6 bases between the two ends. This CDR3 comprises 14 residues. The V gene's germline CDR1 is PRHDT and CDR2 FYEKMQ (reference sequence). CDR3 sequence reads: CASSLGGTNTEAFF. For the CDR3, the DNA is TGTGCCAGCAGCTTAGGTGGGACGAACACTGAAGCTTTCTTT.

This clone was seen only once. This chain uses TRBV27 with TRBJ1-6; unclear D gene. The CDR3 consists of 13 residues. Germline values: CDR1 MNHEY, CDR2 SMNVEV (reference sequence). Trimming took 0 bases from V and 10 from J, leaving 7 bases between them. The CDR3: CASSLSKESPLHF. For the CDR3, the DNA is TGTGCCAGCAGTTTATCAAAAGAATCACCCCTCCACTTT.

The chain joins TRBV18 to TRBJ1-2, with 9 bases identical to TRBD1. Germline V lookup: CDR1 KGHSH, CDR2 LQKENI. This CDR3 region has 17 residues. V gave up 4 bases and J gave up 2 bases; unmatched junction bases: 11. The CDR3: CASSLAGTGLANYGYTF. CDR3 nucleotide sequence: TGTGCCAGCTCACTGGCCGGGACAGGGCTGGCGAACTATGGCTACACCTTC.

The V and J genes are TRBV5-4 and TRBJ2-1; the match to TRBD1 covers 11 bases. The CDR3 runs to 16 residues. CDR1 and CDR2 (germline): SGHNT, YYREEE (reference sequence). Trimming removed 4 bases from V and 4 bases from J; junction bases left unmatched: 7. The CDR3 loop reads CASSNRTGGAYNEQFF. The DNA for the CDR3 is TGTGCCAGCAGCAACCGGACAGGGGGCGCGTACAATGAGCAGTTCTTC.

This clone has a single count. This chain links TRBV7-2 with TRBJ2-5; the D is unclear. The ends were cut back, 0 bases at V and 0 bases at J, with 8 bases in the middle. The V gene's germline CDR1 is SGHTA and CDR2 FQGNSA. The CDR3 has 15 residues. In DNA form, the CDR3 reads TGTGCCAGCAGCTTAGCCGGGCAGGACCAAGAGACCCAGTACTTC. Translated: CASSLAGQDQETQYF. Based on the CDR3 plus reference TRBV7-2 and TRBJ2-5, the full variable domain is GAGVSQSPSNKVTEKGKDVELRCDPISGHTALYWYRQSLGQGLEFLIYFQGNSAPDKSGLPSDRFSAERTGGSVSTLTIQRTQQEDSAVYLCASSLAGQDQETQYFGPGTRLLVL.

This chain uses TRBV28 with TRBJ1-2; the match to TRBD1 covers 7 bases. With V trimmed by 5 bases and J by 4 bases, 10 bases remained unmatched. The CDR3 is 15 amino acids. Per the germline V gene, CDR1 is MDHEN and CDR2 is SYDVKM. The CDR3 region has the DNA TGTGCCAGCAGTCCCCCCCAGGGGGGCACCTATGGCTACACCTTC. It translates to CASSPPQGGTYGYTF.

This rearrangement joins TRBV6-1 to TRBJ1-1; D is uncertain. This CDR3 comprises 11 residues. The V end was cut by 7 bases, the J end by 1 base, with 4 bases between. Germline values: CDR1 MNHNS, CDR2 SASEGT. CDR3 DNA sequence: TGTGCCAGCATCTGGAACACTGAAGCTTTCTTT. This translates into CASIWNTEAFF.